The clone carrying this T cell receptor (beta chain) was observed a few times. Its antigen is unknown. After removal of 7 bases from V and 8 bases from J, the junction contained 7 bases not matched to a gene. Germline CDR1 reads LNHDA; CDR2 reads SQIVND (reference sequence). The CDR3 sequence is 13 residues long. Next came a second PCR, run for about 6 to 12 cycles, which used a sample-barcoded 5' primer along with a J-beta primer mix. TCRdb re-called the 5' RACE reads through MiXCR, storing one row per CDR3 protein. The sample carries hundreds of thousands of distinct CDR3 sequences, 20% to 25% recorded once. This entry comes from a study of blood T cells in healthy people across ages. Overall study findings and caveats: Diversity of TCR beta per million T cells declined in a roughly linear way with age.

The sample also formed part of further work on T cells of mothers and their children. Per that study: Material was donated by three healthy Caucasian mothers and their six children. Over 8 million TCR beta CDR3 reads were obtained from each mother, and some 3.1 million from each child.

V usage is TRBV19 and J usage is TRBJ1-2, with TRBD1 identical over 10 bases. The sequence derives from a boy between 10 and 17 years old in good health. Material: blood. The CDR3 loop is CASTQTGGGGYTF. CDR3 nucleotide sequence: TGTGCCAGTACGCAGACAGGGGGCGGCGGCTACACCTTC.